This entry lists 28 T cell receptor beta chains sequenced from one sample in a study of T cells in localized non-small cell lung cancer. Only in-frame clones appear in the TCRdb table, and some are missing; sequencing was by immunoSEQ multiplex PCR. The sample includes just over 2,500 clones, less than 30% of them seen just once. Sequencing was performed on normal lung tissue next to the tumor, taken before any cancer treatment. The receptor source for this set is a man aged 40 to 70 with stage II lung adenocarcinoma.

By its share, this clone is medium-sized. This chain links TRBV6-8 with TRBJ1-2; TRBD1 matches 11 bases. Germline V lookup: CDR1 MNHGY, CDR2 SAAAGT. There are 14 residues in the CDR3. The junction had 6 bases not matched to a gene; V was cut back by 8 bases and J by 4 bases. The CDR3 DNA sequence: TGTGCCAGCGGAGGGACAGGGGGAACCTATGGCTACACCTTC. Its protein product is CASGGTGGTYGYTF.

This chain links TRBV18 with TRBJ2-2, with unresolved D. Trimming took 3 bases from V and 10 from J, leaving 9 bases between them. This CDR3 spans 12 amino acids. Germline-derived CDR1 and CDR2 are KGHSH and LQKENI. CDR3 loop: CASSPASVELFF. CDR3 DNA sequence: TGTGCCAGCTCACCGGCCTCAGTGGAGCTGTTTTTT.

This clone was picked up a small number of times. This chain uses TRBV30 with TRBJ1-2, with TRBD1 matching over 7 bases. The V segment lost 8 bases and the J segment 3 bases; nucleotides outside the gene matches: 6. The CDR3 totals 12 residues. The germline V gene has CDR1 GTSNPN and CDR2 SVGIG (reference sequence). The CDR3 loop reads CAQGQSYYGYTF. As DNA, the CDR3 is TGTGCCCAGGGACAGTCTTACTATGGCTACACCTTC.

This clone is large. The chain employs TRBV4-1 and TRBJ2-3; D might be TRBD1 or TRBD2, each matching 6 bases. Germline V gene lookup returns CDR1 MGHRA and CDR2 YSYEKL. This CDR3 is 16 amino acids long. Deletions cut 1 base from V and 5 bases from J, with 16 bases between. This CDR3 is CASSQGDRGRLDTQYF. In DNA form, the CDR3 reads TGCGCCAGCAGCCAAGGCGATCGGGGGCGTTTAGATACGCAGTATTTT.

This chain uses TRBV9 with TRBJ2-3; the D gene could be TRBD1 or TRBD2 (5 bases each). The CDR3 sequence is 13 residues long. Germline V gene data show CDR1 as SGDLS and CDR2 as YYNGEE. V lost 0 bases to trimming and J lost 4 bases, with 6 bases between them. DNA of the CDR3: TGTGCCAGCAGCGTAGGAGGGGCAGATACGCAGTATTTT. The encoded protein is CASSVGGADTQYF.

V usage is TRBV11-3 and J usage is TRBJ1-5, with 10 bases fitting TRBD1. CDR3 length: 15 amino acids. Germline values: CDR1 SGHNT, CDR2 YENEEA. Germline trimming cut 4 bases from V and 4 bases from J; bases unmatched to any gene: 4. CDR3 sequence (DNA): TGTGCCAGCAGCTCGGGACAGGGGTTAAATCAGCCCCAGCATTTT. Its protein is CASSSGQGLNQPQHF. The full variable domain, completed using reference TRBV11-3 and TRBJ1-5, is EAGVVQSPRYKIIEKKQPVAFWCNPISGHNTLYWYLQNLGQGPELLIRYENEEAVDDSQLPKDRFSAERLKGVDSTLKIQPAELGDSAVYLCASSSGQGLNQPQHFGDGTRLSIL.

This clone was observed a handful of times. The J gene is TRBJ2-2, the V gene TRBV6-8; 7 bases are a match to TRBD1. Germline V gives CDR1 MNHGY, CDR2 SAAAGT. The CDR3 has 14 residues. V was pared by 5 bases and J by 4 bases, with 4 bases of the junction left unmatched. The CDR3 region has the DNA TGTGCCAGCAGTGGTGGACAGGCCACCGGGGAGCTGTTTTTT. Residues: CASSGGQATGELFF.

This clone was seen a handful of times. The chain carries TRBV9 and TRBJ2-1; D perhaps matches TRBD2 (6 bases). Trimming shortened V by 0 bases and J by 4 bases, and 17 bases separated the two germline ends. The CDR3 has 17 residues. CDR1 is SGDLS and CDR2 is YYNGEE in the germline V gene. The CDR3 protein is CASSVDPPAGIYNEQFF. The CDR3 nucleotides read TGTGCCAGCAGCGTAGACCCACCGGCGGGGATTTACAATGAGCAGTTCTTC.

The J gene is TRBJ1-2, the V gene TRBV6-8; D is unclear. Trimming stripped 5 bases from V and 3 bases from J, with 10 bases between. CDR3 size: 13 residues. Germline CDR1 reads MNHGY; CDR2 reads SAAAGT. CDR3 sequence (DNA): TGTGCCAGCAGTGTGACCGTTGACTATGGCTACACCTTC. Its translation is CASSVTVDYGYTF.

The chain recombines TRBV9 with TRBJ2-5, with 8 bases that match TRBD2. The CDR3 length is 17 residues. Germline values: CDR1 SGDLS, CDR2 YYNGEE. After removal of 1 base from V and 3 bases from J, the junction contained 11 bases not matched to a gene. As DNA, the CDR3 is TGTGCCAGCAGCGTATCGGCGGGGGGTCTATCGGAAGAGACCCAGTACTTC. It codes for CASSVSAGGLSEETQYF.

This clone is categorized as medium-sized. The chain carries TRBV7-2 and TRBJ1-1; perhaps TRBD1 as D (5 bases). From germline, CDR1 is SGHTA and CDR2 FQGNSA. This CDR3 contains 13 residues. V was trimmed by 0 bases and J by 11 bases, leaving 13 bases between them. The CDR3 sequence: CASSLALREGAFF. CDR3 DNA: TGTGCCAGCAGCTTAGCGCTGAGGGAGGGGGCTTTCTTT.

This clone has more than one count but fewer than ten. The genes are TRBV7-2 and TRBJ2-7, with 7 bases identical to TRBD2. The germline V gene encodes CDR1 SGHTA and CDR2 FQGNSA. CDR3 size: 13 residues. J was trimmed by 0 bases and V by 5 bases; bases with no gene match: 1. CDR3 in DNA: TGTGCCAGCAGCGGGGAGGGCTCCTACGAGCAGTACTTC. Encoded protein: CASSGEGSYEQYF.

This clone was found a few times. The chain recombines TRBV9 with TRBJ2-3; a weak D match, TRBD1 (6 bases). Per the germline V gene, CDR1 is SGDLS and CDR2 is YYNGEE. V dropped 5 bases and J dropped 5 bases, with 15 bases sitting between them. CDR3 length equals 14 residues. The CDR3 DNA reads as TGTGCCAGCAGGGCCGCTACAGGGAAAGATACGCAGTATTTT. This sequence encodes CASRAATGKDTQYF. The full variable domain, rest sourced from reference TRBV9 and TRBJ2-3, is DSGVTQTPKHLITATGQRVTLRCSPRSGDLSVYWYQQSLDQGLQFLIQYYNGEERAKGNILERFSAQQFPDLHSELNLSSLELGDSALYFCASRAATGKDTQYFGPGTRLTVL.

This clone is medium-sized (0.01 to 0.1%) within its sample. The chain uses TRBV6-8 and TRBJ2-1; D possibly matches TRBD1 or TRBD2 (5 bases each). The CDR3 extends over 18 amino acids. Germline CDR1 is MNHGY and CDR2 is SAAAGT. V gave up 1 base and J gave up 2 bases, with 18 bases separating them. The CDR3 sequence: CASSYLEPGKGAYNEQFF. The CDR3 DNA is TGTGCCAGCAGTTACTTGGAGCCGGGAAAAGGGGCCTACAATGAGCAGTTCTTC.

V usage is TRBV6-8 and J usage is TRBJ2-5, with D possibly matching TRBD1 (6 bases). The CDR3 length is 14 residues. CDR1 is MNHGY, CDR2 SAAAGT, per germline. Trimming took off 8 bases at V and 3 bases at J, with 16 bases between the two ends. CDR3 DNA sequence: TGTGCCAGCGTACCGGGACATCCTAAAGAGACCCAGTACTTC. It translates to CASVPGHPKETQYF.

The chain has TRBV11-3 and TRBJ2-5, with TRBD1 matching over 9 bases. The CDR3 runs 14 residues. Germline V gene sequence: CDR1 SGHNT, CDR2 YENEEA. Trimming cost V 4 bases and J 2 bases; bases outside gene matches: 2. The CDR3 nucleotides read TGTGCCAGCAGCTCCGGGACAGGGCAAGAGACCCAGTACTTC. This translates into CASSSGTGQETQYF.

This clone is medium-sized by share. J is TRBJ2-5 and V is TRBV9; 10 nucleotides agree with TRBD2. In germline, CDR1 is SGDLS, CDR2 YYNGEE. The CDR3 loop spans 15 amino acids. Germline trimming cut 3 bases from V and 5 bases from J; bases unmatched to any gene: 7. The CDR3 spells CASSGIAGGDETQYF. The CDR3 bases are TGTGCCAGCAGCGGAATAGCGGGGGGAGACGAGACCCAGTACTTC.

The sample holds a few counts of this clone. The chain links TRBV19 to TRBJ1-1; the D gene is possibly TRBD1 (5 bases). Germline V CDR1 and CDR2: LNHDA, SQIVND (reference sequence). CDR3 size: 14 residues. V dropped 3 bases and J dropped 1 base, with 9 bases sitting between them. The CDR3 protein is CASSMGTSNTEAFF. DNA for the CDR3: TGTGCCAGTAGTATGGGGACGTCGAACACTGAAGCTTTCTTT.

This clone was seen a few times. CDR3 sequence: CASGEEGRRSPLHF. The CDR3 region has the DNA TGTGCCAGCGGCGAGGAGGGAAGGAGATCACCCCTCCACTTT. V is TRBV28 and J is TRBJ1-6; D is uncertain. The CDR3 length is 14 residues. Germline CDR1 is MDHEN and CDR2 is SYDVKM. The V end lost 8 bases, the J end lost 10 bases, and 18 bases lay between the germline ends.

The chain uses TRBV11-3 and TRBJ2-5; 8 bases agree with TRBD1. The V gene's germline CDR1 is SGHNT and CDR2 YENEEA. V lost 4 bases to trimming and J lost 2 bases; unmatched junction nucleotides: 3. CDR3 length: 14 residues. DNA of the CDR3: TGTGCCAGCAGCTCGGACAGGGAACAAGAGACCCAGTACTTC. As protein: CASSSDREQETQYF.

In its sample, this clone ranks as medium-sized. The V gene is TRBV11-3, the J gene TRBJ2-5, with a possible D match to TRBD1 (6 bases). The ends were cut back, 1 base at V and 2 bases at J, with 14 bases in the middle. Germline CDR1 and CDR2: SGHNT and YENEEA. The CDR3 has 16 amino acids. Here the CDR3 reads CASSLVVGAPQETQYF. In DNA form, the CDR3 reads TGTGCCAGCAGCTTAGTCGTGGGGGCCCCTCAAGAGACCCAGTACTTC.

This chain joins TRBV15 and TRBJ2-1, with TRBD2 matching over 7 bases. The CDR3 extends over 15 amino acids. The germline gives CDR1 LNHNV, CDR2 YYDKDF (reference sequence). Trimming cost V 1 base and J 2 bases; bases outside gene matches: 2. The CDR3: CATSRGGGAYNEQFF. CDR3 in DNA: TGTGCCACCAGCAGAGGTGGGGGGGCCTACAATGAGCAGTTCTTC.

This clone showed up just a few times. The chain couples TRBV6-8 to TRBJ1-2; 8 nucleotides align to TRBD1. This CDR3 spans 18 amino acids. V shed 0 bases and J 7 bases; nucleotides not matched to a gene: 16. Germline CDR1 is MNHGY and CDR2 is SAAAGT. CDR3 DNA sequence: TGTGCCAGCAGTTACTCGAATCGTCTAGTTAGGGACAGGACTGGCTACACCTTC. Translating it yields CASSYSNRLVRDRTGYTF.

This clone has only a few counts. This sequence joins TRBV28 and TRBJ1-1; 9 nucleotides line up with TRBD1. Germline assignment: CDR1 MDHEN and CDR2 SYDVKM. The CDR3 has 12 residues. V dropped 4 bases and J dropped 8; count of bases not matched to a gene: 2. CDR3 protein: CASSSGQGEAFF. The DNA of the CDR3 is TGTGCCAGCAGTTCGGGACAGGGCGAAGCTTTCTTT.

The rearrangement links TRBV30 to TRBJ2-2; weak D call: TRBD2 (6 bases). Trimming cost V 5 bases and J 13 bases, with 17 bases left between them. Looked up from germline, CDR1 is GTSNPN and CDR2 is SVGIG (reference sequence). The CDR3 runs to 12 residues. Written as DNA, the CDR3 is TGTGCCTGGCGTCAGGAGGGCATATCGCTGTTTTTT. Translating gives CAWRQEGISLFF. Filled out from reference TRBV30 and TRBJ2-2, the complete variable domain reads SQTIHQWPATLVQPVGSPLSLECTVEGTSNPNLYWYRQAAGRGLQLLFYSVGIGQISSEVPQNLSASRPQDRQFILSSKKLLLSDSGFYLCAWRQEGISLFFGEGSRLTVL.

This clone appeared a few times. The chain employs TRBV9 and TRBJ1-2; maybe TRBD1 (6 bases). Germline CDR1 SGDLS, CDR2 YYNGEE. With 5 bases removed from V and 8 bases from J, the gap between germline ends came to 19 bases. CDR3 length: 14 amino acids. CDR3 in DNA: TGTGCCAGCAGTGAGCGGCCGGGGGGCGGAGGCTACACCTTC. Protein: CASSERPGGGGYTF.

This rearrangement joins TRBV19 to TRBJ1-5; 11 bases map to TRBD1. There are 16 residues in the CDR3. Germline loops: CDR1 LNHDA, CDR2 SQIVND (reference sequence). V was clipped by 4 bases and J by 1 base; unmatched bases: 3. Written as DNA, the CDR3 is TGTGCCAGTAGTAGGACAGGGGGCTACAGCAATCAGCCCCAGCATTTT. Translation: CASSRTGGYSNQPQHF. The variable domain in full, completed from reference TRBV19 and TRBJ1-5, reads DGGITQSPKYLFRKEGQNVTLSCEQNLNHDAMYWYRQDPGQGLRLIYYSQIVNDFQKGDIAEGYSVSREKKESFPLTVTSAQKNPTAFYLCASSRTGGYSNQPQHFGDGTRLSIL.

The chain recombines TRBV19 with TRBJ2-1; a weak D match, TRBD2 (6 bases). CDR3 length equals 16 residues. Germline CDR1 is LNHDA and CDR2 is SQIVND (reference sequence). The germline V and J ends were trimmed by 3 bases and 4 bases, with 16 bases remaining between them. The CDR3: CASSISGGAIYNEQFF. Here the CDR3 DNA reads TGTGCCAGTAGTATTTCTGGCGGGGCGATATACAATGAGCAGTTCTTC.